Shown below are 5 T cell receptor beta chains from a single sample sequenced in a study of CD8 T cells in ankylosing spondylitis. TCRdb re-called the 5' RACE reads through MiXCR, storing one row per CDR3 protein. This table holds over 400,000 distinct CDR3 sequences, roughly 26% found once. Broader study findings: Ankylosing spondylitis blood appeared to be characterized by a TCR beta motif of eight highly homologous variants.

Their antigen targets remain unknown. Sequencing input: blood, either unsorted or a sorted T cell fraction (not recorded which). These receptors originate from a male donor with ankylosing spondylitis.

The chain carries TRBV7-8 and TRBJ2-3; 14 nucleotides match TRBD2. This CDR3 has 18 amino acids. The V segment lost 5 bases and the J segment 3 bases; nucleotides outside the gene matches: 10. Looked up from germline, CDR1 is SGHVS and CDR2 is FQNEAQ. CDR3 bases: TGTGCCAGCAGCAGAGGGACTAGCGGGAGTAGAGTTACAGATACGCAGTATTTT. This sequence encodes CASSRGTSGSRVTDTQYF.

The rearrangement joins TRBV11-2 to TRBJ1-2; D is uncertain. Trimming stripped 0 bases from V and 7 bases from J, with 15 bases between. Germline CDR1 SGHAT, CDR2 FQNNGV. This CDR3 comprises 15 residues. In nucleotides, the CDR3 is TGTGCCAGCAGCTTAGAGGCCTCCATGGGAGGTGGCTACACCTTC. This encodes CASSLEASMGGGYTF.

This clonotype occurred once. V is TRBV5-1 and J is TRBJ2-1; 11 bases map to TRBD1. The length of the CDR3 is 16 residues. Per the germline V gene, CDR1 is SGHRS and CDR2 is YFSETQ. Trimming took 3 bases from V and 3 from J; bases not matched to a gene: 5. The DNA for the CDR3 is TGCGCCAGCAGCTGGGGGACAGGGGGGATCTACAATGAGCAGTTCTTC. Translating it yields CASSWGTGGIYNEQFF.

This clonotype was seen just once. This chain joins TRBV20-1 and TRBJ2-7, with 7 bases fitting TRBD2. The CDR3 runs 13 residues. CDR1 is DFQATT and CDR2 is SNEGSKA in the germline V gene (reference sequence). V shed 1 base, J shed 2 bases, and the junction held 2 bases outside the gene matches. The CDR3 reads CSARVAGAYEQYF. The CDR3 bases are TGCAGTGCTAGAGTTGCGGGAGCCTACGAGCAGTACTTC.

This clonotype has only a few counts. The chain recombines TRBV3-1 with TRBJ1-5; 8 positions agree with TRBD1. The germline CDR1 and CDR2 sequences are LGHDT and YNNKEL (reference sequence). The CDR3 loop spans 15 amino acids. V lost 3 bases to trimming and J lost 6 bases; unmatched junction nucleotides: 7. Here the CDR3 DNA reads TGTGCCAGCAGCCAGACAGGGGATGGGGGTCAGCCCCAGCATTTT. It translates to CASSQTGDGGQPQHF.